This T cell receptor (beta chain) emerged from a study of low-dose radiotherapy and immunotherapy resistance in tumors. Whole-study context: Cohort 2 patients were irradiated with 1 Gy every two weeks, reaching 13 Gy over 26 weeks.

This clonotype was counted a single time. This likely stems from a read error, as it lies one base from a far larger clone. With TRAV- and TRBV-specific primers, first-strand cDNA was made, covering the alpha and beta chains. Both a constant-region primer and a V-primer adapter served to amplify TCRs across about 20 PCR cycles. TCRdb reanalysed the reads using MiXCR and keeps one entry per CDR3 protein. The sample records some 57,000 distinct CDR3 sequences, roughly a quarter being singletons. The V segment lost 4 bases and the J segment 10 bases; nucleotides outside the gene matches: 16. CDR3 length equals 16 residues. The V gene's germline CDR1 is SGDLS and CDR2 YYNGEE. Time point reported: before trial treatment. Patients who could take part had advanced solid tumors with no tumor-infiltrating lymphocytes.

This chain uses TRBV9 with TRBJ2-1, with 8 bases aligning to TRBD2. This clonotype was obtained from a male donor with prostate cancer. Sample: PBMCs, taken before treatment. This chain's CDR3 is CASSPEPVAGRPEQFF. The CDR3 DNA reads as TGTGCCAGCAGCCCCGAACCCGTAGCGGGAAGGCCCGAGCAGTTCTTC. The full variable domain, its missing parts supplied by reference TRBV9 and TRBJ2-1, is DSGVTQTPKHLITATGQRVTLRCSPRSGDLSVYWYQQSLDQGLQFLIQYYNGEERAKGNILERFSAQQFPDLHSELNLSSLELGDSALYFCASSPEPVAGRPEQFFGPGTRLTVL.